This T cell receptor (beta chain) was identified during a study of CD8 T cells in Susac syndrome. A quantity of 0.5 to 1 ug RNA underwent reverse transcription using random hexamers. TCRdb ran MiXCR on the immunoSEQ multiplex PCR reads and lists one entry per CDR3 protein. Counted here are some 90,000 distinct CDR3 sequences, 90% to 95% occurring once; the ten biggest clones make up 0.25% to 0.4%. This clonotype was seen a single time. There are 13 residues in the CDR3. CDR1 is SQVTM and CDR2 is ANQGSEA in the germline V gene. Trimming at V came to 3 bases and at J to 5 bases, leaving 4 bases not matched to a gene.

Specimen: CD8+ T cells from PBMCs. The chain carries TRBV29-1 and TRBJ1-5; 7 bases agree with TRBD1. The receptor was derived from a human donor in good health. The chain's CDR3 is CSVEGQGDQPQHF. The CDR3 DNA sequence: TGCAGCGTTGAGGGGCAGGGGGATCAGCCCCAGCATTTT.